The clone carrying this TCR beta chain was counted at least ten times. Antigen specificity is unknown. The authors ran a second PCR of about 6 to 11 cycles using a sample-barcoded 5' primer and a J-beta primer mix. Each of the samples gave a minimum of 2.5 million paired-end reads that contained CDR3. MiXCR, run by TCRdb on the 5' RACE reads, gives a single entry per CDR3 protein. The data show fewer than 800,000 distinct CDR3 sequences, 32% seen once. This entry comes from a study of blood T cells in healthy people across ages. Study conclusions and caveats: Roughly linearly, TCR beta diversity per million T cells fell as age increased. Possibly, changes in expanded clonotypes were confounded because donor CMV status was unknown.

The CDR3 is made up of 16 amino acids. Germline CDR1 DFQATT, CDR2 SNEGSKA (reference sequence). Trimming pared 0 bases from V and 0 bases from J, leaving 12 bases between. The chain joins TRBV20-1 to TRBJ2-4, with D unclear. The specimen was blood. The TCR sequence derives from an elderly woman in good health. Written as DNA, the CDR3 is TGCAGTGCTAGAGATCCGCAGGTCGCAGCCAAAAACATTCAGTACTTC. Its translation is CSARDPQVAAKNIQYF.